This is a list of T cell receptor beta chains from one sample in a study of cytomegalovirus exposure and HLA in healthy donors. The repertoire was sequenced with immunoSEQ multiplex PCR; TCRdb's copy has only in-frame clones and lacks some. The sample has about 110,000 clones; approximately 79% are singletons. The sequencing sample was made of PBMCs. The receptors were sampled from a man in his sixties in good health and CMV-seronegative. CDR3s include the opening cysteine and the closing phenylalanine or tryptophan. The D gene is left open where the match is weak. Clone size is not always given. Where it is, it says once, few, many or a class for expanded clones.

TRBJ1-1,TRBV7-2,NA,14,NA,CASSPLTENTEAFF,TGTGCCAGCAGCCCCCTGACAGAGAACACTGAAGCTTTCTTT
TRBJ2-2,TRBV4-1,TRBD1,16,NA,CASSQGPGGNTGELFF,TGCGCCAGCAGCCAAGGTCCAGGGGGGAACACCGGGGAGCTGTTTTTT
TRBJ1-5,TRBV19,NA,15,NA,CASSTPPGGLQPQHF,TGTGCCAGTAGTACCCCCCCCGGGGGGCTTCAGCCCCAGCATTTT
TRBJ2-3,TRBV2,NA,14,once,CASSVMNGGDTQYF,TGTGCCAGCAGTGTAATGAACGGCGGGGATACGCAGTATTTT
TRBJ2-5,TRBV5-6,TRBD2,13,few,CASSLLAKETQYF,TGTGCCAGCAGCCTACTAGCGAAAGAGACCCAGTACTTC
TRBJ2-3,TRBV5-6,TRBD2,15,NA,CASSWGRWGGDTQYF,TGTGCCAGCAGCTGGGGACGGTGGGGGGGAGATACGCAGTATTTT
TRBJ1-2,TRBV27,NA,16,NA,CASSLFREPNNYGYTF,TGTGCCAGCAGTTTATTCAGGGAACCAAATAACTATGGCTACACCTTC
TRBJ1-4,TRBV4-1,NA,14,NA,CASSRKLEDEKLFF,TGCGCCAGCAGCCGGAAGTTGGAGGATGAAAAACTGTTTTTT
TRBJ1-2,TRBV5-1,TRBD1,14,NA,CASSLGGQGDGYTF,TGCGCCAGCAGCTTGGGTGGCCAGGGGGATGGCTACACCTTC
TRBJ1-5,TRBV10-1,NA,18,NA,CASRPQGPVPGSNQPQHF,TGCGCCAGCAGGCCCCAGGGTCCCGTACCGGGTAGCAATCAGCCCCAGCATTTT
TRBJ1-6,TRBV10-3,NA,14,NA,CAISQGSANSPLHF,TGTGCCATCAGCCAGGGGTCGGCTAATTCACCCCTCCACTTT
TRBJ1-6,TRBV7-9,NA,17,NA,CASRKSSSQGFHSPLHF,TGTGCCAGCAGGAAAAGCTCAAGCCAGGGGTTCCATTCACCCCTCCACTTT
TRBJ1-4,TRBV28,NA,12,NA,CASGRGDEKLFF,TGTGCCAGCGGTCGGGGGGATGAAAAACTGTTTTTT
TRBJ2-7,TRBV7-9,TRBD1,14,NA,CASSLGQPPYEQYF,TGTGCCAGCAGCTTGGGACAGCCACCCTACGAGCAGTACTTC
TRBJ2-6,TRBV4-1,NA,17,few,CASSQAMYSSGANVLTF,TGCGCCAGCAGCCAAGCTATGTATAGCTCTGGGGCCAACGTCCTGACTTTC
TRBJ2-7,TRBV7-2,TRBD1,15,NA,CASSLKRQGSYEQYF,TGTGCCAGCAGCTTAAAGAGACAGGGGTCCTACGAGCAGTACTTC
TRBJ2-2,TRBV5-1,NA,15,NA,CASSAYRVRTGELFF,TGCGCCAGCAGCGCTTACAGGGTGCGCACCGGGGAGCTGTTTTTT
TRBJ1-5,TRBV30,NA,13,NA,CAWAIDRDQPQHF,TGTGCCTGGGCGATCGACAGAGATCAGCCCCAGCATTTT
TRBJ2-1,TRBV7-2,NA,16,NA,CASSLRRRDSNNEQFF,TGTGCCAGCAGCTTAAGGAGGAGGGATTCCAACAATGAGCAGTTCTTC
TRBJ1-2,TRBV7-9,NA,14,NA,CASSLAWPGDGYTF,TGTGCCAGCAGCTTAGCGTGGCCAGGGGACGGCTACACCTTC
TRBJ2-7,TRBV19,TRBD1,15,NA,CASSKLPDRAYEQYF,TGTGCCAGTAGTAAATTACCGGACAGGGCCTACGAGCAGTACTTC